This T cell receptor (beta chain) came from a study of T-cell reconstitution after alpha-beta-depleted transplantation in children. Study-level findings and limits: In patients about two months after transplant, alpha-beta T cells reportedly arose from several hundred expanded graft clones. Newly produced T cells mostly provided counts and TCRbeta diversity after one year, as hyperexpanded clones declined.

As it was prepared, the TCRbeta library received unique molecular identifiers. One entry per CDR3 protein results from TCRdb running MiXCR on the PCR reads. Counted here are 200,000 or so distinct CDR3 sequences, roughly 8.1% occurring once; the ten biggest clones make up 35%. This clonotype was counted ten times or more. Antigen specificity is unknown. V was clipped by 0 bases and J by 7 bases, with 8 bases between them. The CDR3 loop spans 13 amino acids. The V gene's germline CDR1 is SGDLS and CDR2 YYNGEE. This chain links TRBV9 with TRBJ2-1, with D tentatively TRBD1 (5 bases). The sample in question was PBMCs, mostly from graft donor cells, obtained 360 days after TCRalphabeta/CD19-depleted stem cell transplant. This TCR came from a male patient aged 2-15 years who had a stem cell transplant for acute myeloid leukemia, so the T cells may come from the graft donor. CDR3 in DNA: TGTGCCAGCAGCGTAGACCGACAGAATGAGCAGTTCTTC. This sequence encodes CASSVDRQNEQFF.